This record covers a single T cell receptor (beta chain). Its antigen remains unidentified. The sample belongs to a study of cytomegalovirus exposure and HLA in healthy donors. Study results and limitations: Most TCR sequences were rare, but some public TCRs occurred in many donors.

V lost 3 bases and J 4 bases, leaving 10 bases between the germline ends. The germline V gene encodes CDR1 MNHEY and CDR2 SMNVEV (reference sequence). The length of the CDR3 is 13 residues. PCR involved 60 Vbeta and 13 Jbeta primers. The method was immunoSEQ multiplex PCR; TCRdb's version includes in-frame clones alone and lacks a portion of them. The repertoire holds 120,000 to 150,000 clones, roughly four fifths seen once, with less than 2% in the top ten. This receptor was taken from a woman aged 40 to 50 in good health and CMV-seronegative. The sample was PBMCs. The genes are TRBV27 and TRBJ2-7; D is possibly TRBD2 (5 bases). CDR3 in amino acids: CASSFKSGYEQYF. The DNA for the CDR3 is TGTGCCAGCAGTTTTAAGTCGGGATACGAGCAGTACTTC.